This entry lists 12 T cell receptor beta chains sequenced from one sample in a study of cytomegalovirus exposure and HLA in healthy donors. PCR was performed using 60 Vbeta and 13 Jbeta primers. Profiling relied on immunoSEQ multiplex PCR, and the TCRdb table lists in-frame clones only, not all of them. The table lists over 100,000 clones, almost 80% of them singletons. The material sequenced was PBMCs. These receptors came from a man between 60 and 75 years old in good health and CMV-seropositive.

The chain carries TRBV2 and TRBJ1-1, with D possibly TRBD1 on 6 matching bases. Trimming pared 7 bases from V and 7 bases from J, leaving 16 bases between. Germline CDR1 is SNHLY and CDR2 is FYNNEI. This CDR3 is 13 amino acids long. Here the CDR3 DNA reads TGTGCCAGCACCAGGACAGAACGTGTTGAAGCTTTCTTT. Translating it yields CASTRTERVEAFF.

The chain employs TRBV6-5 and TRBJ2-1, with 8 bases aligning to TRBD1. The CDR3 is 13 residues long. V gave up 2 bases and J gave up 8 bases; unmatched junction bases: 2. Germline V lookup: CDR1 MNHEY, CDR2 SVGAGI. CDR3 nucleotides: TGTGCCAGCAGTTACGGACAGGGCGATGAGCAGTTCTTC. It is translated as CASSYGQGDEQFF.

The chain employs TRBV9 and TRBJ2-1; 8 bases line up with TRBD1. CDR1 and CDR2 (germline): SGDLS, YYNGEE. V lost 3 bases to trimming and J lost 10 bases; unmatched junction nucleotides: 9. CDR3 size: 14 residues. CDR3 residues: CASSARDRSTEQFF. The CDR3 bases are TGTGCCAGCAGCGCCCGGGACAGGTCCACGGAGCAGTTCTTC.

The chain couples TRBV7-2 to TRBJ1-5; 8 nucleotides align to TRBD1. The ends lost 8 bases at V and 6 bases at J; junction bases unmatched: 12. Germline V gene lookup returns CDR1 SGHTA and CDR2 FQGNSA. CDR3 size: 15 residues. This CDR3 reads CASRTGWGGGQPQHF. The DNA for the CDR3 is TGTGCCAGCCGGACAGGGTGGGGTGGTGGTCAGCCCCAGCATTTT.

The sample holds a few counts of this clone. The gene calls are TRBV5-4 and TRBJ1-4; 10 nucleotides agree with TRBD1. This CDR3 comprises 15 residues. CDR1 and CDR2 from the germline V gene are SGHNT and YYREEE (reference sequence). V shed 4 bases and J 7 bases; nucleotides not matched to a gene: 7. The CDR3 region has the DNA TGTGCCAGCAGCGGGACAGGGGTTTCTGCTGAAAAACTGTTTTTT. Its protein is CASSGTGVSAEKLFF. The entire variable domain, with the rest obtained from reference TRBV5-4 and TRBJ1-4, is as follows: ETGVTQSPTHLIKTRGQQVTLRCSSQSGHNTVSWYQQALGQGPQFIFQYYREEENGRGNFPPRFSGLQFPNYSSELNVNALELDDSALYLCASSGTGVSAEKLFFGSGTQLSVL.

The chain couples TRBV7-9 to TRBJ1-1; 8 bases match TRBD1. CDR1 and CDR2 from the germline V gene are SEHNR and FQNEAQ (reference sequence). This CDR3 comprises 14 residues. V shed 5 bases and J 1 base; nucleotides not matched to a gene: 3. CDR3 sequence: CASSSQGANTEAFF. Written as DNA, the CDR3 is TGTGCCAGCAGCAGCCAGGGGGCGAACACTGAAGCTTTCTTT. Based on the CDR3 plus reference TRBV7-9 and TRBJ1-1, the full variable domain is DTGVSQNPRHKITKRGQNVTFRCDPISEHNRLYWYRQTLGQGPEFLTYFQNEAQLEKSRLLSDRFSAERPKGSFSTLEIQRTEQGDSAMYLCASSSQGANTEAFFGQGTRLTVV.

V gene TRBV4-2 combines with J gene TRBJ2-5; 7 bases align to TRBD2. J lost 4 bases, V lost 5 bases, and 10 bases had no gene match. The V gene's germline CDR1 is LGHNA and CDR2 YNFKEQ. This CDR3 is 15 amino acids long. In nucleotides, the CDR3 is TGTGCCAGCAGCTTGGGAGGGGCCCAGGGAGAGACCCAGTACTTC. It is translated as CASSLGGAQGETQYF.

This chain connects TRBV5-1 to TRBJ2-1, with 8 bases aligning to TRBD2. The CDR3 is 16 amino acids. J gave up 8 bases and V 1 base, and 11 bases lay outside the gene matches. Germline V gene lookup returns CDR1 SGHRS and CDR2 YFSETQ. Here the CDR3 reads CASSLIPGTSEHEQFF. CDR3 DNA sequence: TGCGCCAGCAGCTTGATTCCCGGGACTAGTGAGCATGAGCAGTTCTTC.

This chain links TRBV6-4 with TRBJ1-2, with D maybe TRBD1 (5 bases). Germline values: CDR1 MRHNA, CDR2 SNTAGT. The V end was cut by 3 bases, the J end by 8 bases, with 22 bases between. The CDR3 sequence is 16 residues long. The CDR3 loop is CASSEALSGRRGGYTF. The CDR3 nucleotides are TGTGCCAGCAGTGAGGCACTTTCGGGGAGGAGGGGCGGCTACACCTTC.

V and J are TRBV15 and TRBJ2-3; 8 nucleotides agree with TRBD2. Germline V lookup: CDR1 LNHNV, CDR2 YYDKDF (reference sequence). V shed 0 bases and J 6 bases; nucleotides not matched to a gene: 11. CDR3 size: 17 residues. CDR3 region: CATSRDLISGVGDTQYF. CDR3 sequence (DNA): TGTGCCACCAGCAGAGATCTAATTAGCGGGGTAGGGGATACGCAGTATTTT.

V gene TRBV7-9 combines with J gene TRBJ1-5; the match to TRBD1 covers 8 bases. The V gene end was trimmed by 6 bases and the J gene end by 2 bases; junction bases not matched to a gene: 0. This CDR3 region has 13 residues. The V gene's germline CDR1 is SEHNR and CDR2 FQNEAQ (reference sequence). The CDR3 loop reads CASRGQGNQPQHF. DNA for the CDR3: TGTGCCAGCAGGGGACAGGGCAATCAGCCCCAGCATTTT.

The chain is built from TRBV5-8 and TRBJ2-7; TRBD1 agrees at 8 bases. The CDR3 is 13 amino acids. The J segment lost 2 bases and the V segment lost 5 bases, leaving 3 bases of the junction unmatched. Germline lookup yields CDR1 SGHTS and CDR2 YDEGEE. CDR3 nucleotide sequence: TGTGCCAGCAGACGGACAGGGACCTACGAGCAGTACTTC. This encodes CASRRTGTYEQYF.